The clone carrying this TCR beta chain was picked up a small number of times. The data belong to a study of molecular identifiers for immune sequencing clone quantification. Looked up from germline, CDR1 is SNHLY and CDR2 is FYNNEI. This CDR3 is built from 14 residues. The V gene lost 1 base and the J gene lost 2 bases, with 7 bases spanning the gap. MiXCR, applied by TCRdb to the PCR reads, yields one record per CDR3 protein. The table shows about 640,000 distinct CDR3 sequences, with 15% to 20% occurring only once. The sequencing input was naive CD8+ T cells from blood, with Jurkat cell RNA spiked in. Stated subset: FACS-sorted CD8+CD4-CCR7+CD45RA+ naive T cells. The origin of this receptor is a human donor in good health. Some libraries in this study had Jurkat cell RNA spiked in. The rearrangement uses TRBV2 and TRBJ2-3; D is unclear. In nucleotides, the CDR3 is TGTGCCAGCAGTGAAGGGCGGAACACAGATACGCAGTATTTT. Protein sequence: CASSEGRNTDTQYF.